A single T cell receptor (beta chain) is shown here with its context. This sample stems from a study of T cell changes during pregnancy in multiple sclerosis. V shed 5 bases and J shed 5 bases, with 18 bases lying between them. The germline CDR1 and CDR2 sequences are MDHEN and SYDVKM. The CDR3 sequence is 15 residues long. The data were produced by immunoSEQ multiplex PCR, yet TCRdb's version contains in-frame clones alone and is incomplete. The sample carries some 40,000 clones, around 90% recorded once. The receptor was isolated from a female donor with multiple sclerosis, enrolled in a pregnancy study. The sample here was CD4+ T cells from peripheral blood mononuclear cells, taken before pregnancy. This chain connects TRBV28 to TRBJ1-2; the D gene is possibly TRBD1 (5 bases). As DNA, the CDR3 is TGTGCCAGCAGTACACCAGGGCTCGCCTTTTATGGCTACACCTTC. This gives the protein CASSTPGLAFYGYTF.